This T cell receptor (beta chain) was recovered during a study of cytomegalovirus exposure and HLA in healthy donors. Profiling relied on immunoSEQ multiplex PCR, and the TCRdb table lists in-frame clones only, not all of them. This table holds 160,000 or so clones, around four fifths found once. Sequenced: PBMCs. The TCR was taken from a man aged 30 to 39 in good health and CMV-seropositive.

The DNA for the CDR3 is TGTGTTCACGCGATCACAGATACGCAGTATTTT. Amino acid sequence: CVHAITDTQYF. The V and J genes are TRBV7-9 and TRBJ2-3; D is unclear. The CDR3 sequence is 11 residues long. From germline, CDR1 is SEHNR and CDR2 FQNEAQ (reference sequence).